The clone carrying this T cell receptor beta chain was observed at least ten times. The same CDR3 arises from other DNA sequences in this sample as well. The CDR3 loop spans 15 amino acids. Germline V gene lookup returns CDR1 SGHAT and CDR2 FQNNGV. V dropped 3 bases and J dropped 2 bases, with 13 bases sitting between them. Only in-frame clones appear in the TCRdb table, and some are missing; sequencing was by immunoSEQ multiplex PCR. This table holds 850,000 to 1,200,000 clones, roughly 80% found once. This entry comes from a study of shared clonotypes between healthy human individuals. The chain recombines TRBV11-2 with TRBJ2-5; D might be TRBD1 or TRBD2, each matching 7 bases. Material: memory CD4+ T cells sorted from blood. Documented subset: CD45RA-negative fraction. This clonotype was obtained from a young man in good health. The CDR3 nucleotides read TGTGCCAGCAGCTTGGTCAGGGGGGGGCAAGAGACCCAGTACTTC. Translated, it gives CASSLVRGGQETQYF.